This T cell receptor beta chain was obtained from a study of CD8+ T cells in alopecia areata. In each case, RNA was isolated and then reverse transcribed into cDNA as the sequencing template. Assay: immunoSEQ multiplex PCR; the TCRdb copy retains only in-frame clones and omits some. The table includes over 150,000 clones, roughly 60% detected once. A note on this clone: Its cognate antigen is unknown.

Study-wide results and limits: Affected scalp, especially in alopecia totalis/universalis, had a higher clonality than normal scalp did.

The germline V gene has CDR1 SGHTA and CDR2 FQGNSA. The ends were cut back, 3 bases at V and 7 bases at J, with 13 bases in the middle. CDR3 size: 14 residues. The clonotype was recovered from a human donor with alopecia areata. The sequences come from CD4+ T cells sorted from blood, collected at week 0. The V and J genes are TRBV7-2 and TRBJ1-5; D is perhaps TRBD1 (5 bases). Here the CDR3 DNA reads TGTGCCAGCAGCTTGGGACCTCCTTTCCAGCCCCAGCATTTT. This sequence encodes CASSLGPPFQPQHF.